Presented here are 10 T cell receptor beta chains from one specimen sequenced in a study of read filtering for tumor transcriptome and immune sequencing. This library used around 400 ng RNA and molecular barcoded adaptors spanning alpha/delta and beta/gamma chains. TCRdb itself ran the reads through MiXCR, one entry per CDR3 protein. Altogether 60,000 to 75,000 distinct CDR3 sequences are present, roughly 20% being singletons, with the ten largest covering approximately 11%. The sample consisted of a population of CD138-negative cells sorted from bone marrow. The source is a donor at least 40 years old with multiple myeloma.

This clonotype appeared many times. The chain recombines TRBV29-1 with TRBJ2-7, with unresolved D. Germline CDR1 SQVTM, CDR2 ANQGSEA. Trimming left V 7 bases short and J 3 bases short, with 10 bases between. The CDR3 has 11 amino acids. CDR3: CSATANYEQYF. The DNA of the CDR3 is TGCAGCGCTACAGCCAACTACGAGCAGTACTTC.

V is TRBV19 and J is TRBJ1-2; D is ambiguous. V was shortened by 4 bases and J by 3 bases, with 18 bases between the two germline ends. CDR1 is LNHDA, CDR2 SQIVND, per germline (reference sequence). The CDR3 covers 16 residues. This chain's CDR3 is CASSTTPLQRHYGYTF. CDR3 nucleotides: TGTGCCAGTAGTACAACCCCCCTGCAGAGACACTATGGCTACACCTTC. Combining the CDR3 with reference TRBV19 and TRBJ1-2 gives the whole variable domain DGGITQSPKYLFRKEGQNVTLSCEQNLNHDAMYWYRQDPGQGLRLIYYSQIVNDFQKGDIAEGYSVSREKKESFPLTVTSAQKNPTAFYLCASSTTPLQRHYGYTFGSGTRLTVV.

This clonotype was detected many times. CDR3 sequence (DNA): TGCGCCAGCAGCTCCACACGACTGCAAAATGAGCAGTTCTTC. This codes for CASSSTRLQNEQFF. This chain links TRBV5-1 with TRBJ2-1; D gene ambiguous. V was pared by 3 bases and J by 7 bases, with 14 bases between. CDR1 is SGHRS and CDR2 is YFSETQ in the germline V gene. The CDR3 runs to 14 residues. Full variable domain (remainder filled in from reference TRBV5-1 and TRBJ2-1): KAGVTQTPRYLIKTRGQQVTLSCSPISGHRSVSWYQQTPGQGLQFLFEYFSETQRNKGNFPGRFSGRQFSNSRSEMNVSTLELGDSALYLCASSSTRLQNEQFFGPGTRLTVL.

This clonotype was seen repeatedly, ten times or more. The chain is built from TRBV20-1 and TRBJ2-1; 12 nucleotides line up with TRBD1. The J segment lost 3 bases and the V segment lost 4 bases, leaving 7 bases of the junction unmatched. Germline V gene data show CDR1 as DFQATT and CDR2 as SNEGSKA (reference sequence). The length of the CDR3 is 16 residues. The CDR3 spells CSATPGTGGFYNEQFF. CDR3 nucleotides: TGCAGTGCTACCCCCGGGACAGGGGGCTTCTACAATGAGCAGTTCTTC.

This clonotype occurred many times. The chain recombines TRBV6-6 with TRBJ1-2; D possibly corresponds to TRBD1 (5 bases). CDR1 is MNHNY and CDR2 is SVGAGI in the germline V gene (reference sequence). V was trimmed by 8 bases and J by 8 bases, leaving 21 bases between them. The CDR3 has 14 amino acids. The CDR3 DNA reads TGTGCCAGCCAAAAGGGGATATCGGGGGAAGGCTACACCTTC. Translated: CASQKGISGEGYTF.

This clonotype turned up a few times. The CDR3 DNA follows: TGTGCCAGCAGATCGGAACAGGGGGCGCCGGACACTGAAGCTTTCTTT. Residues: CASRSEQGAPDTEAFF. The gene calls are TRBV28 and TRBJ1-1; 9 bases map to TRBD1. The V gene's germline CDR1 is MDHEN and CDR2 SYDVKM. The CDR3 is 16 amino acids. Trimming at V came to 6 bases and at J to 3 bases, leaving 11 bases not matched to a gene.

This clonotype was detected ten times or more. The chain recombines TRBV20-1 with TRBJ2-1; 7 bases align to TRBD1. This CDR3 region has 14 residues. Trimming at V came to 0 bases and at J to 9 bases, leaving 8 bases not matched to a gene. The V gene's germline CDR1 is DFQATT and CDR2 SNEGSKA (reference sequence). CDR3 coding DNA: TGCAGTGCTAGAGATGTGACAGGGTTCGGTGAGCAGTTCTTC. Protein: CSARDVTGFGEQFF.

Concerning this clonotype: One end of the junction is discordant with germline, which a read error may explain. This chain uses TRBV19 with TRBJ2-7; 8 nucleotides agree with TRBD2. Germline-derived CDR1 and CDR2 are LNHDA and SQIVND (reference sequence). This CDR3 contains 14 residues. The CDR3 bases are TGTGCCAGTAGCGACATAGCGGGACTCTACAAGCAGTACTTC. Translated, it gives CASSDIAGLYKQYF.

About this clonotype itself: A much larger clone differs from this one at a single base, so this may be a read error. The CDR3 here is CASNLNEGYGYTF. Here the CDR3 DNA reads TGTGCCAGCAACTTAAACGAAGGCTATGGCTACACCTTC. The V and J genes are TRBV7-9 and TRBJ1-2; unclear D gene. Germline V gives CDR1 SEHNR, CDR2 FQNEAQ (reference sequence). This CDR3 contains 13 residues. The full variable domain, rest sourced from reference TRBV7-9 and TRBJ1-2, is DTGVSQNPRHKITKRGQNVTFRCDPISEHNRLYWYRQTLGQGPEFLTYFQNEAQLEKSRLLSDRFSAERPKGSFSTLEIQRTEQGDSAMYLCASNLNEGYGYTFGSGTRLTVV.

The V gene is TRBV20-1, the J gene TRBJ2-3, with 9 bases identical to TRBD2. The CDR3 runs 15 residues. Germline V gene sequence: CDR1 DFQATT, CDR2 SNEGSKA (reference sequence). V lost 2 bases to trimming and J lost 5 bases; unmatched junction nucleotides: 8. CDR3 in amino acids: CSARRAGGPGDTQYF. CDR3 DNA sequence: TGCAGTGCTAGAAGGGCGGGGGGGCCGGGAGATACGCAGTATTTT.